This passage covers 32 T cell receptor beta chains from one sample sequenced in a study of cytomegalovirus exposure and HLA in healthy donors. The PCR had 60 Vbeta and 13 Jbeta primers. The protocol was immunoSEQ multiplex PCR, while the TCRdb copy is restricted to in-frame clones and leaves out a portion. The repertoire holds around 300,000 clones, with 84% as singletons. Source material: PBMCs. These receptors were obtained from a woman aged 40 to 50 in good health and CMV-seropositive.

The rearrangement uses TRBV30 and TRBJ1-2; 7 bases are a match to TRBD1. CDR3 length: 13 residues. J was trimmed by 4 bases and V by 3 bases; bases with no gene match: 5. The germline V gene has CDR1 GTSNPN and CDR2 SVGIG (reference sequence). The chain's CDR3 is CAWSGGQIYGYTF. In DNA, the CDR3 is TGTGCCTGGAGCGGGGGACAGATCTATGGCTACACCTTC.

Only a few counts were recorded for this clone. The chain uses TRBV7-2 and TRBJ2-5, with 7 bases fitting TRBD2. J was trimmed by 5 bases and V by 2 bases; bases with no gene match: 8. The CDR3 is 15 amino acids. In germline, CDR1 is SGHTA, CDR2 FQGNSA. CDR3: CASSLTPGGFETQYF. The DNA of the CDR3 is TGTGCCAGCAGCTTAACACCCGGGGGGTTCGAGACCCAGTACTTC.

This clone was observed a few times. The V gene is TRBV27, the J gene TRBJ1-1; 7 bases align to TRBD1. This CDR3 comprises 15 residues. The V gene's germline CDR1 is MNHEY and CDR2 SMNVEV (reference sequence). V shed 4 bases, J shed 2 bases, and the junction held 7 bases outside the gene matches. This CDR3 is CASSSDRTLNTEAFF. The CDR3 coding sequence is TGTGCCAGCAGTTCGGACAGGACCCTTAACACTGAAGCTTTCTTT.

This clone has more than one count but fewer than ten. V is TRBV29-1 and J is TRBJ2-1, with 7 bases that match TRBD1. V dropped 6 bases and J dropped 7; count of bases not matched to a gene: 3. Looked up from germline, CDR1 is SQVTM and CDR2 is ANQGSEA. The CDR3 length is 11 residues. CDR3 nucleotides: TGCAGCGTGGGCAGGGGGAATGAGCAGTTCTTC. Encoded protein: CSVGRGNEQFF.

The CDR3 DNA reads TGTGCCTGGAAGGTCCCAGACAGACTGAACACTGAAGCTTTCTTT. It translates to CAWKVPDRLNTEAFF. The V gene is TRBV30, the J gene TRBJ1-1; the D gene is possibly TRBD1 (5 bases). Per the germline V gene, CDR1 is GTSNPN and CDR2 is SVGIG (reference sequence). CDR3 length equals 15 residues. The germline V and J ends were trimmed by 4 bases and 0 bases, with 15 bases remaining between them.

The chain carries TRBV19 and TRBJ2-3, with TRBD2 matching over 8 bases. CDR3 length: 16 amino acids. The J segment lost 0 bases and the V segment lost 4 bases, leaving 6 bases of the junction unmatched. Germline V gene data show CDR1 as LNHDA and CDR2 as SQIVND (reference sequence). CDR3 coding DNA: TGTGCCAGTAGTACCCGGACTAGCTTTAGCACAGATACGCAGTATTTT. This codes for CASSTRTSFSTDTQYF.

The chain uses TRBV7-8 and TRBJ1-5; 9 positions agree with TRBD1. Per the germline V gene, CDR1 is SGHVS and CDR2 is FQNEAQ. The CDR3 sequence is 15 residues long. The V and J ends lost 4 bases and 6 bases, in that order; junction bases with no gene match: 7. The CDR3 bases are TGTGCCAGCAGCTCCCGACAGGGGGACGGTCAGCCCCAGCATTTT. This encodes CASSSRQGDGQPQHF.

This clone was seen once. The chain uses TRBV28 and TRBJ1-4; TRBD1 matches 7 bases. With V trimmed by 4 bases and J by 5 bases, 4 bases remained unmatched. The CDR3 covers 14 residues. Germline V gives CDR1 MDHEN, CDR2 SYDVKM. This chain's CDR3 is CASSYRGSNEKLFF. As DNA, the CDR3 is TGTGCCAGCAGTTACAGGGGTTCGAATGAAAAACTGTTTTTT.

The V call is TRBV19, the J call TRBJ2-2; 7 nucleotides align to TRBD2. Germline assignment: CDR1 LNHDA and CDR2 SQIVND (reference sequence). The CDR3 has 18 residues. V was pared by 4 bases and J by 1 base, with 12 bases of the junction left unmatched. The CDR3 reads CASSTGRAGAQNTGELFF. Here the CDR3 DNA reads TGTGCCAGTAGTACGGGGAGGGCGGGAGCTCAGAACACCGGGGAGCTGTTTTTT.

V and J are TRBV12-5 and TRBJ1-5, with 7 bases that match TRBD1. The CDR3 extends over 15 amino acids. Germline V gene lookup returns CDR1 LGHNT and CDR2 FRNRAP. V lost 5 bases to trimming and J lost 6 bases; unmatched junction nucleotides: 10. CDR3 amino acids: CASGPTQGRAQPQHF. CDR3 bases: TGTGCTAGTGGTCCGACACAGGGGCGAGCTCAGCCCCAGCATTTT. The entire variable domain, with the rest obtained from reference TRBV12-5 and TRBJ1-5, is as follows: DARVTQTPRHKVTEMGQEVTMRCQPILGHNTVFWYRQTMMQGLELLAYFRNRAPLDDSGMPKDRFSAEMPDATLATLKIQPSEPRDSAVYFCASGPTQGRAQPQHFGDGTRLSIL.

The chain couples TRBV5-1 to TRBJ2-5, with 8 bases identical to TRBD1. Matching the DNA end better, TRBJ2-7 makes the J call doubtful. The CDR3 is made up of 15 amino acids. The germline V gene encodes CDR1 SGHRS and CDR2 YFSETQ. CDR3 sequence (DNA): TGCGCCAGCAGCGCTGGTGGACAGGGCTCCTACGAGCAGTACTTC. It encodes CASSAGGQGSYEQYF.

For this clone: The junction does not match germline at one end; this may be a read error. DNA for the CDR3: TGCGCCAGCAGCCAAGATCTTGGCGCTCGCGGGAGGAATTTC. Residues: CASSQDLGARGRNF. The chain links TRBV4-3 to TRBJ2-7, with 8 bases aligning to TRBD2. This CDR3 has 14 amino acids. Looked up from germline, CDR1 is LGHNA and CDR2 is YSLEER.

The chain recombines TRBV27 with TRBJ1-1, with D uncertain. CDR1 and CDR2 (germline): MNHEY, SMNVEV (reference sequence). The CDR3 length is 13 residues. V was trimmed by 0 bases and J by 7 bases, leaving 9 bases between them. Here the CDR3 reads CASSLSKTVEAFF. The CDR3 bases are TGTGCCAGCAGTTTATCGAAAACGGTTGAAGCTTTCTTT.

V gene TRBV27 combines with J gene TRBJ1-1, with D possibly TRBD1 on 6 matching bases. V was trimmed by 6 bases and J by 1 base, leaving 6 bases between them. The CDR3 spans 12 residues. Germline assignment: CDR1 MNHEY and CDR2 SMNVEV (reference sequence). This chain's CDR3 is CASRQGNTEAFF. The CDR3, as DNA: TGTGCCAGCAGACAGGGGAACACTGAAGCTTTCTTT.

The chain uses TRBV28 and TRBJ1-5; weak D call: TRBD1 (6 bases). The V and J ends lost 6 bases and 5 bases respectively, with 17 bases between them. Germline lookup yields CDR1 MDHEN and CDR2 SYDVKM. The CDR3 is 15 residues long. CDR3 residues: CASRAPGGAYQPQHF. DNA for the CDR3: TGTGCCAGCAGAGCCCCCGGGGGGGCATATCAGCCCCAGCATTTT.

This rearrangement joins TRBV28 to TRBJ1-6; D remains unclear. CDR3 length: 12 residues. Germline CDR1 MDHEN, CDR2 SYDVKM. Between the trimmed V and J ends, which lost 4 bases and 12 bases, there was a span of 10 bases. The CDR3 coding sequence is TGTGCCAGCAGTTCAATATCGGGACCCCTCCACTTT. Translated: CASSSISGPLHF. The full variable domain, in which reference TRBV28 and TRBJ1-6 provide the parts outside the CDR3, is DVKVTQSSRYLVKRTGEKVFLECVQDMDHENMFWYRQDPGLGLRLIYFSYDVKMKEKGDIPEGYSVSREKKERFSLILESASTNQTSMYLCASSSISGPLHFGNGTRLTVT.

The genes are TRBV7-9 and TRBJ2-5; 12 nucleotides match TRBD2. The V segment lost 5 bases and the J segment 4 bases; nucleotides outside the gene matches: 2. The CDR3 covers 14 residues. The germline V gene encodes CDR1 SEHNR and CDR2 FQNEAQ (reference sequence). Here the CDR3 reads CASSQTSGGETQYF. The CDR3 region has the DNA TGTGCCAGCAGCCAGACTAGCGGGGGAGAGACCCAGTACTTC. Together with reference TRBV7-9 and TRBJ2-5, the CDR3 gives the full variable domain: DTGVSQNPRHKITKRGQNVTFRCDPISEHNRLYWYRQTLGQGPEFLTYFQNEAQLEKSRLLSDRFSAERPKGSFSTLEIQRTEQGDSAMYLCASSQTSGGETQYFGPGTRLLVL.

This clone was found once. The genes are TRBV4-2 and TRBJ2-5; possibly TRBD1 for D (6 bases). Germline V gives CDR1 LGHNA, CDR2 YNFKEQ. The CDR3 runs 15 residues. The germline V and J ends were trimmed by 5 bases and 4 bases, with 17 bases remaining between them. The CDR3 bases are TGTGCCAGCAGCGCGAGCCAGGGGTTGGGAGAGACCCAGTACTTC. Encoded protein: CASSASQGLGETQYF.

Worth noting for this clone: Other DNA sequences within the sample encode an identical CDR3. V is TRBV5-4 and J is TRBJ2-3; 13 nucleotides align to TRBD2. The CDR3 length is 15 residues. After removal of 2 bases from V and 7 bases from J, the junction contained 4 bases not matched to a gene. CDR1 is SGHNT, CDR2 YYREEE, per germline (reference sequence). CDR3 nucleotide sequence: TGTGCCAGCAGCTTAGAACTAGCGGGAGGGAATACGCAGTATTTT. Encoded protein: CASSLELAGGNTQYF.

The genes are TRBV7-9 and TRBJ1-6, with 9 bases aligning to TRBD1. CDR3 length: 15 amino acids. Germline V gene lookup returns CDR1 SEHNR and CDR2 FQNEAQ (reference sequence). J was trimmed by 9 bases and V by 5 bases; bases with no gene match: 8. CDR3 sequence (DNA): TGTGCCAGCAGCCCCCGGGACAGGGTTTTTTCACCCCTCCACTTT. Translating gives CASSPRDRVFSPLHF.

This chain connects TRBV2 to TRBJ2-2; 7 nucleotides line up with TRBD1. Per germline, CDR1 SNHLY and CDR2 FYNNEI. The trim removed 8 bases at V and 7 bases at J, leaving 7 bases unmatched. The CDR3 loop spans 13 amino acids. CDR3 bases: TGTGCCAGCGGAAAGACAGGGTTCGGGGAGCTGTTTTTT. Protein sequence: CASGKTGFGELFF.

As regards this clone: An end of the junction differs from the germline gene, which may be a read error. The J gene is TRBJ1-2, the V gene TRBV4-2; tentatively, D is TRBD1 (5 bases). The CDR3 has 15 residues. Germline V CDR1 and CDR2: LGHNA, YNFKEQ. The CDR3 sequence is CASSQDLGRDYVYTF. CDR3 coding DNA: TGTGCCAGCAGCCAAGATCTGGGAAGGGACTATGTCTACACCTTC.

The rearrangement joins TRBV2 to TRBJ2-7; the D gene is possibly TRBD1 (5 bases). The CDR3 covers 16 residues. Trimming took off 4 bases at V and 2 bases at J, with 18 bases between the two ends. The V gene's germline CDR1 is SNHLY and CDR2 FYNNEI. CDR3 sequence reads: CASSGVRQLGAYEQYF. The CDR3 region has the DNA TGTGCCAGCAGTGGGGTAAGACAGCTCGGCGCCTACGAGCAGTACTTC.

The V gene is TRBV2, the J gene TRBJ2-7; D is ambiguous. This CDR3 is 12 amino acids long. V dropped 5 bases and J dropped 0 bases, with 5 bases sitting between them. Per the germline V gene, CDR1 is SNHLY and CDR2 is FYNNEI. This CDR3 reads CASSPSSYEQYF. The CDR3 DNA reads TGTGCCAGCAGTCCTAGCTCCTACGAGCAGTACTTC.

The CDR3 coding sequence is TGTGCCAGCAGCTTAGCCTCCGCGGGAGCCGTGGGCACAGATACGCAGTATTTT. It encodes CASSLASAGAVGTDTQYF. The chain uses TRBV7-2 and TRBJ2-3; 7 positions agree with TRBD2. The CDR3 runs to 18 residues. Germline V gene data show CDR1 as SGHTA and CDR2 as FQGNSA. V was clipped by 0 bases and J by 1 base; unmatched bases: 10.

The rearrangement uses TRBV7-3 and TRBJ2-7, with 10 bases aligning to TRBD2. The CDR3 loop spans 14 amino acids. V was pared by 5 bases and J by 3 bases, with 4 bases of the junction left unmatched. The germline CDR1 and CDR2 sequences are SGHTA and FQGTGA. The CDR3 DNA reads as TGTGCCAGCAGCCCCAGCGGGAGGGACTACGAGCAGTACTTC. Translation gives CASSPSGRDYEQYF.

This rearrangement joins TRBV7-3 to TRBJ1-1, with D maybe TRBD1 (5 bases). The CDR3 has 16 amino acids. Trimming took off 1 base at V and 3 bases at J, with 15 bases between the two ends. Germline V gene data show CDR1 as SGHTA and CDR2 as FQGTGA. CDR3 in DNA: TGTGCCAGCAGCTTAAAACCTCGGGGGACGGACACTGAAGCTTTCTTT. Protein sequence: CASSLKPRGTDTEAFF.

The chain has TRBV19 and TRBJ1-1; maybe TRBD1 (6 bases). The V end lost 9 bases, the J end lost 0 bases, and 17 bases lay between the germline ends. The germline gives CDR1 LNHDA, CDR2 SQIVND (reference sequence). This CDR3 spans 15 amino acids. CDR3 protein: CASEQETGVNTEAFF. CDR3 coding DNA: TGTGCCAGCGAGCAGGAGACAGGCGTGAACACTGAAGCTTTCTTT. The full variable domain, its missing parts supplied by reference TRBV19 and TRBJ1-1, is DGGITQSPKYLFRKEGQNVTLSCEQNLNHDAMYWYRQDPGQGLRLIYYSQIVNDFQKGDIAEGYSVSREKKESFPLTVTSAQKNPTAFYLCASEQETGVNTEAFFGQGTRLTVV.

The chain has TRBV6-5 and TRBJ2-1; the D gene is possibly TRBD2 (7 bases). This CDR3 has 15 amino acids. The ends were cut back, 4 bases at V and 14 bases at J, with 24 bases in the middle. Germline V lookup: CDR1 MNHEY, CDR2 SVGAGI. The CDR3 DNA sequence: TGTGCCAGCAGTTCGGGACCCCGATTAGGGGGGGTGAAGTTCTTC. This translates into CASSSGPRLGGVKFF.

This clone was observed once. V is TRBV27 and J is TRBJ1-1; no definite D call. Deletions cut 6 bases from V and 5 bases from J, with 13 bases between. Looked up from germline, CDR1 is MNHEY and CDR2 is SMNVEV (reference sequence). The CDR3 extends over 13 amino acids. This CDR3 is CASSKFRGTEAFF. CDR3 sequence (DNA): TGTGCCAGCAGCAAATTTAGAGGGACTGAAGCTTTCTTT.

This clone has only one observation. Other nucleotide sequences in the sample specify the same CDR3. The chain carries TRBV7-2 and TRBJ2-3, with 7 bases identical to TRBD2. Germline trimming cut 0 bases from V and 3 bases from J; bases unmatched to any gene: 9. In germline, CDR1 is SGHTA, CDR2 FQGNSA. This CDR3 has 17 amino acids. The CDR3 region is CASSLALRGGRTDTQYF. In DNA, the CDR3 is TGTGCCAGCAGCTTAGCGCTTAGGGGAGGGAGAACAGATACGCAGTATTTT.

This clone turned up a few times. The V gene is TRBV10-3, the J gene TRBJ1-2, with a possible D match to TRBD1 (6 bases). Germline CDR1 ENHRY, CDR2 SYGVKD. Trimming took off 11 bases at V and 8 bases at J, with 21 bases between the two ends. The CDR3 length is 13 residues. The CDR3: CALQDNNQGGYTF. The CDR3 DNA reads TGTGCCCTCCAAGACAACAACCAGGGGGGCTACACCTTC.